The 30 T cell receptor beta chains listed next were all sequenced from one sample in a study of blood T cell repertoires in COVID-19. The repertoire was sequenced with immunoSEQ multiplex PCR; TCRdb's copy has only in-frame clones and lacks some. The table has roughly 68,000 clones, about 88% seen once. Sample: peripheral blood. These receptors were obtained from a woman aged 60-70 years with COVID-19, enrolled during active disease.

This clone was seen just once. The chain combines TRBV6-5 with TRBJ1-1; D not certain. CDR1 is MNHEY, CDR2 SVGAGI, per germline. This CDR3 region has 13 residues. V was pared by 2 bases and J by 5 bases, with 9 bases between. The CDR3 reads CASSYEVRTEAFF. CDR3 nucleotides: TGTGCCAGCAGTTACGAGGTGAGGACTGAAGCTTTCTTT.

In its sample, this clone was seen once. The chain couples TRBV5-1 to TRBJ1-2; D may be TRBD1 (5 bases). CDR3 length: 14 residues. Between the trimmed V and J ends, which lost 3 bases and 2 bases, there was a span of 11 bases. Germline CDR1 reads SGHRS; CDR2 reads YFSETQ. DNA for the CDR3: TGCGCCAGCAGCTCAGGGATTGACAACTATGGCTACACCTTC. This codes for CASSSGIDNYGYTF.

CDR3 sequence: CASSPEGIGELFF. DNA of the CDR3: TGCGCCAGCAGCCCGGAGGGGATCGGGGAGCTGTTTTTT. The rearrangement uses TRBV5-1 and TRBJ2-2, with D tentatively TRBD2 (6 bases). CDR1 is SGHRS, CDR2 YFSETQ, per germline. V dropped 4 bases and J dropped 7 bases, with 11 bases sitting between them. The length of the CDR3 is 13 residues.

J is TRBJ2-5 and V is TRBV30, with TRBD2 identical over 14 bases. The V and J ends lost 5 bases and 6 bases, in that order; junction bases with no gene match: 5. Germline V gives CDR1 GTSNPN, CDR2 SVGIG (reference sequence). This CDR3 region has 14 residues. The CDR3 DNA sequence: TGTGCCTGGGGGACTAGCGGGGGTTTAAAGACCCAGTACTTC. It encodes CAWGTSGGLKTQYF.

The chain recombines TRBV4-1 with TRBJ2-1, with 11 bases identical to TRBD2. The CDR3 runs 18 residues. With 4 bases clipped from V and 6 bases from J, the junction kept 14 bases outside the gene matches. Germline V lookup: CDR1 MGHRA, CDR2 YSYEKL. CDR3 coding DNA: TGCGCCAGCAGCCCTCCCAAAAGGGGACTAGCGGTGCGCAATGAGCAGTTCTTC. This encodes CASSPPKRGLAVRNEQFF.

This rearrangement joins TRBV5-1 to TRBJ2-5; the D gene is possibly TRBD1 (5 bases). V was shortened by 3 bases and J by 3 bases, with 9 bases between the two germline ends. Germline CDR1 reads SGHRS; CDR2 reads YFSETQ. The CDR3 length is 13 residues. CDR3 in DNA: TGCGCCAGCAGCTCGACAGCTGAAGAGACCCAGTACTTC. This translates into CASSSTAEETQYF.

The rearrangement links TRBV7-7 to TRBJ2-5, with 8 bases that match TRBD1. J gave up 2 bases and V 4 bases, and 6 bases lay outside the gene matches. This CDR3 is built from 15 residues. CDR1 and CDR2 from the germline V gene are SSHAT and FNYEAQ (reference sequence). CDR3 DNA: TGTGCCAGCAGCTCTAGGGACAGGCCGCAAGAGACCCAGTACTTC. Its protein is CASSSRDRPQETQYF.

The rearrangement links TRBV7-9 to TRBJ1-6; D is uncertain. The CDR3 sequence is 14 residues long. The V gene lost 0 bases and the J gene lost 10 bases, with 10 bases spanning the gap. The germline gives CDR1 SEHNR, CDR2 FQNEAQ (reference sequence). DNA of the CDR3: TGTGCCAGCAGCTTAGCCACATTTCGCTCACCCCTCCACTTT. It encodes CASSLATFRSPLHF.

Concerning this clone itself: The sample holds other DNA sequences that translate to the same CDR3. The CDR3 DNA is TGTGCCAGCAGTCCCCCCACAGGGGCTGATGGCTACACCTTC. Encoded protein: CASSPPTGADGYTF. The V and J genes are TRBV28 and TRBJ1-2; TRBD1 matches 7 bases. V dropped 5 bases and J dropped 6; count of bases not matched to a gene: 9. The CDR3 is 14 residues long. Germline loops: CDR1 MDHEN, CDR2 SYDVKM.

CDR3 bases: TGTGCCAGCAGCAAAGGGACAGCGCCACCCAAATTGGGCACCGGGGAGCTGTTTTTT. Protein sequence: CASSKGTAPPKLGTGELFF. The chain has TRBV21-1 and TRBJ2-2; the D call in the table, TRBD1, was not verified against the DNA. TRBV21-1 constitutes a pseudogene. The CDR3 has 19 amino acids.

This chain joins TRBV28 and TRBJ2-7; D might be TRBD2 (6 bases). The CDR3 extends over 16 amino acids. The ends were cut back, 7 bases at V and 6 bases at J, with 25 bases in the middle. The germline gives CDR1 MDHEN, CDR2 SYDVKM. This CDR3 reads CASIPLNGGLTSEQYF. In DNA form, the CDR3 reads TGTGCCAGCATCCCCCTAAATGGGGGACTTACCTCCGAGCAGTACTTC.

This chain links TRBV19 with TRBJ2-7; 8 bases agree with TRBD2. Germline trimming cut 5 bases from V and 6 bases from J; bases unmatched to any gene: 3. CDR1 and CDR2 (germline): LNHDA, SQIVND (reference sequence). This CDR3 spans 12 amino acids. CDR3: CASSFGGGEQYF. The CDR3 DNA reads TGTGCCAGTAGTTTCGGGGGGGGCGAGCAGTACTTC.

This clone was found once. The chain employs TRBV7-9 and TRBJ2-5; weak D call: TRBD2 (5 bases). The V gene lost 4 bases and the J gene lost 2 bases, with 11 bases spanning the gap. Germline V gene sequence: CDR1 SEHNR, CDR2 FQNEAQ (reference sequence). The CDR3 is made up of 14 amino acids. CDR3 nucleotides: TGTGCCAGCAGCTCCACGGGAAAACAAGAGACCCAGTACTTC. Translation: CASSSTGKQETQYF.

J is TRBJ1-3 and V is TRBV19; TRBD1 is a possible D gene (5 bases). Trimming pared 4 bases from V and 0 bases from J, leaving 7 bases between. This CDR3 spans 14 amino acids. Germline lookup yields CDR1 LNHDA and CDR2 SQIVND (reference sequence). The DNA of the CDR3 is TGTGCCAGTAGTAGCCAGGGCTCTGGAAACACCATATATTTT. This gives the protein CASSSQGSGNTIYF.

The chain is built from TRBV12-3 or TRBV12-4 and TRBJ1-2; TRBD1 is a possible D gene (5 bases). The CDR3 is 13 residues long. Trimming left V 5 bases short and J 7 bases short, with 14 bases between. CDR3: CASSIAGHRGYTF. The CDR3 nucleotides read TGTGCCAGCAGTATCGCAGGACATCGTGGCTACACCTTC.

The rearrangement links TRBV4-3 to TRBJ1-1; TRBD1 agrees at 7 bases. Germline V CDR1 and CDR2: LGHNA, YSLEER. The V gene end was trimmed by 1 base and the J gene end by 0 bases; junction bases not matched to a gene: 5. This CDR3 region has 16 residues. CDR3 in amino acids: CASSQGTGVLNTEAFF. In DNA form, the CDR3 reads TGCGCCAGCAGCCAAGGAACAGGGGTCTTGAACACTGAAGCTTTCTTT.

The chain has TRBV5-5 and TRBJ2-3; weak D call: TRBD2 (5 bases). The CDR3 consists of 17 residues. Germline V gives CDR1 SGHKS, CDR2 YYEKEE (reference sequence). V was pared by 4 bases and J by 0 bases, with 18 bases between. CDR3 region: CASSPTGLLGSTDTQYF. For the CDR3, the DNA is TGTGCCAGCAGCCCTACCGGACTGTTGGGTAGCACAGATACGCAGTATTTT.

The V gene is TRBV28, the J gene TRBJ1-4; 9 nucleotides match TRBD1. V shed 5 bases, J shed 7 bases, and the junction held 5 bases outside the gene matches. Germline V gene sequence: CDR1 MDHEN, CDR2 SYDVKM. The CDR3 contains 14 residues. CDR3 amino acids: CASSPGTGSEKLFF. The CDR3 region has the DNA TGTGCCAGCAGTCCCGGGACAGGGAGTGAAAAACTGTTTTTT. Using reference TRBV28 and TRBJ1-4 for the parts outside the CDR3, the full variable domain is DVKVTQSSRYLVKRTGEKVFLECVQDMDHENMFWYRQDPGLGLRLIYFSYDVKMKEKGDIPEGYSVSREKKERFSLILESASTNQTSMYLCASSPGTGSEKLFFGSGTQLSVL.

The J gene is TRBJ2-7, the V gene TRBV6-5; 9 nucleotides align to TRBD2. The CDR3 runs to 15 residues. The V segment lost 5 bases and the J segment 2 bases; nucleotides outside the gene matches: 7. Germline CDR1 and CDR2: MNHEY and SVGAGI. The CDR3 is CASSRSGGETYEQYF. The CDR3 nucleotides read TGTGCCAGCAGTCGTAGCGGGGGAGAAACCTACGAGCAGTACTTC.

V and J are TRBV7-8 and TRBJ2-2; 8 nucleotides align to TRBD1. V was pared by 3 bases and J by 3 bases, with 3 bases of the junction left unmatched. The CDR3 runs 15 residues. The germline CDR1 and CDR2 sequences are SGHVS and FQNEAQ. DNA of the CDR3: TGTGCCAGCAGCTTCGGACAGGGTGACACCGGGGAGCTGTTTTTT. Amino acids: CASSFGQGDTGELFF.

This clone has just one count. The chain's CDR3 is CASSPGGGSYGYTF. The DNA for the CDR3 is TGTGCCAGCAGCCCGGGGGGAGGATCCTATGGCTACACCTTC. The chain recombines TRBV6-2 or TRBV6-3 with TRBJ1-2; maybe TRBD1 (5 bases). This CDR3 is 14 amino acids long. V lost 6 bases, J lost 4 bases, and 15 bases lay in between. In germline, CDR1 is MNHEY, CDR2 SVGEGT.

The CDR3 here is CATSDSGRAGYIQYF. The DNA for the CDR3 is TGTGCCACCAGTGACTCCGGCAGGGCCGGATACATTCAGTACTTC. V and J are TRBV24-1 and TRBJ2-4, with a weak D call TRBD1 (5 bases). The V and J ends lost 4 bases and 8 bases respectively, with 17 bases between them. Germline CDR1 KGHDR, CDR2 SFDVKD. The CDR3 is made up of 15 amino acids.

This sequence joins TRBV7-7 and TRBJ2-5, with TRBD2 identical over 8 bases. CDR1 and CDR2 from the germline V gene are SSHAT and FNYEAQ (reference sequence). V lost 5 bases and J lost 4; bases outside the gene matches: 6. This CDR3 region has 14 residues. Written as DNA, the CDR3 is TGTGCCAGCAGCCCCCGACTAGCGCGAGAGACCCAGTACTTC. This codes for CASSPRLARETQYF.

The chain has TRBV5-1 and TRBJ2-1; D is unclear. V was trimmed by 0 bases and J by 5 bases, leaving 9 bases between them. The CDR3 length is 14 residues. Looked up from germline, CDR1 is SGHRS and CDR2 is YFSETQ. This CDR3 reads CASSLAGPNNEQFF. The CDR3 bases are TGCGCCAGCAGCTTGGCGGGTCCCAACAATGAGCAGTTCTTC. Using reference TRBV5-1 and TRBJ2-1 for the parts outside the CDR3, the full variable domain is KAGVTQTPRYLIKTRGQQVTLSCSPISGHRSVSWYQQTPGQGLQFLFEYFSETQRNKGNFPGRFSGRQFSNSRSEMNVSTLELGDSALYLCASSLAGPNNEQFFGPGTRLTVL.

This sequence joins TRBV5-1 and TRBJ1-2; TRBD1 is a possible D gene (5 bases). This CDR3 has 14 residues. Germline V CDR1 and CDR2: SGHRS, YFSETQ. V lost 4 bases to trimming and J lost 4 bases, with 14 bases between them. CDR3 sequence reads: CASSPGGGGYGYTF. CDR3 coding DNA: TGCGCCAGCAGCCCGGGGGGAGGTGGCTATGGCTACACCTTC.

This rearrangement joins TRBV30 to TRBJ2-2; 10 positions match TRBD2. CDR1 is GTSNPN, CDR2 SVGIG, per germline (reference sequence). The length of the CDR3 is 13 residues. The trim removed 8 bases at V and 6 bases at J, leaving 6 bases unmatched. The CDR3 nucleotides are TGTGCCAGTATAGCGGGAGGCGCCGGGGAGCTGTTTTTT. Translated: CASIAGGAGELFF.

The CDR3 loop is CASSPAGQGTNYGYTF. The CDR3 DNA reads as TGTGCCAGCAGCCCAGCAGGACAGGGAACTAACTATGGCTACACCTTC. The V and J genes are TRBV11-3 and TRBJ1-2, with 8 bases fitting TRBD1. Germline trimming cut 5 bases from V and 0 bases from J; bases unmatched to any gene: 8. This CDR3 spans 16 amino acids. The V gene's germline CDR1 is SGHNT and CDR2 YENEEA.

The V and J genes are TRBV4-2 and TRBJ1-3; 8 nucleotides align to TRBD1. Germline V lookup: CDR1 LGHNA, CDR2 YNFKEQ. With V trimmed by 3 bases and J by 2 bases, 9 bases remained unmatched. The CDR3 consists of 17 residues. The CDR3 DNA reads as TGTGCCAGCAGCCAGGACACAGGGGGAGAGGCTGGAAACACCATATATTTT. Translated, it gives CASSQDTGGEAGNTIYF.

This clone showed up just once. The chain uses TRBV13 and TRBJ2-1; TRBD2 might be the D (6 bases). Between the trimmed V and J ends, which lost 1 base and 5 bases, there was a span of 18 bases. The CDR3 loop spans 17 amino acids. Germline V gene lookup returns CDR1 PRHDT and CDR2 FYEKMQ (reference sequence). Here the CDR3 reads CASSLVGFSGLNNEQFF. CDR3 DNA sequence: TGTGCCAGCAGCTTAGTGGGGTTTAGCGGCCTTAACAATGAGCAGTTCTTC.

This sequence joins TRBV25-1 and TRBJ2-7; weak D call: TRBD1 (6 bases). V lost 3 bases and J lost 4, with 13 bases in between. Per germline, CDR1 MGHDK and CDR2 SYGVNS. The CDR3 is made up of 14 amino acids. CDR3 sequence: CASSEAYRGYEQYF. The CDR3 DNA is TGTGCCAGCAGTGAGGCCTATAGGGGGTACGAGCAGTACTTC.